Shown below are 22 T cell receptor beta chains from a single sample sequenced in a study of blood T cell repertoires in COVID-19. Libraries were prepared by immunoSEQ multiplex PCR; TCRdb keeps only in-frame clonotypes and omits some of them. The sample contains roughly 150,000 clones, more than 85% of which appear only once. The specimen was peripheral blood. These receptors were collected from a man aged 55 to 69 with active or convalescent COVID-19.

This clone occurred once. V and J are TRBV5-4 and TRBJ2-5; 10 positions match TRBD1. The CDR3 loop spans 15 amino acids. V lost 3 bases and J lost 2; bases outside the gene matches: 4. Per germline, CDR1 SGHNT and CDR2 YYREEE (reference sequence). In DNA, the CDR3 is TGTGCCAGCAGCTCAGGGACAGGGGAACAAGAGACCCAGTACTTC. It is translated as CASSSGTGEQETQYF.

The chain carries TRBV2 and TRBJ1-2, with a tentative D call TRBD1 (6 bases). Germline V gene lookup returns CDR1 SNHLY and CDR2 FYNNEI. The CDR3 covers 14 residues. Trimming stripped 0 bases from V and 4 bases from J, with 9 bases between. The CDR3 protein is CASSEARTVYGYTF. Written as DNA, the CDR3 is TGTGCCAGCAGTGAAGCCAGGACAGTCTATGGCTACACCTTC.

The chain carries TRBV29-1 and TRBJ1-1; D perhaps matches TRBD1 (6 bases). The germline V gene has CDR1 SQVTM and CDR2 ANQGSEA. Trimming removed 5 bases at V and 4 bases at J, with 11 bases between. The CDR3 sequence is 12 residues long. CDR3 sequence (DNA): TGCAGCGTTAAAGGGGGAGTCACTGAAGCTTTCTTT. Its protein product is CSVKGGVTEAFF.

The rearrangement links TRBV6-1 to TRBJ1-4; 9 bases map to TRBD1. The V and J ends lost 4 bases and 7 bases, in that order; junction bases with no gene match: 13. This CDR3 is built from 17 residues. The V gene's germline CDR1 is MNHNS and CDR2 SASEGT. CDR3 bases: TGTGCCAGCAGTGGAGACCCGGGACAGGGTGCGGGTGAAAAACTGTTTTTT. Encoded protein: CASSGDPGQGAGEKLFF.

The gene calls are TRBV7-9 and TRBJ1-1; 8 bases fit TRBD1. J lost 1 base, V lost 5 bases, and 3 bases had no gene match. The CDR3 runs to 14 residues. In germline, CDR1 is SEHNR, CDR2 FQNEAQ (reference sequence). This CDR3 reads CASSEGQANTEAFF. CDR3 coding DNA: TGTGCCAGCAGCGAGGGACAGGCGAACACTGAAGCTTTCTTT.

The J gene is TRBJ1-1, the V gene TRBV25-1; 9 nucleotides align to TRBD1. Germline V lookup: CDR1 MGHDK, CDR2 SYGVNS. V was pared by 6 bases and J by 5 bases, with 1 base of the junction left unmatched. The CDR3 contains 12 residues. The CDR3 coding sequence is TGTGCCAGCAGGACAGGGGGTACTGAAGCTTTCTTT. This sequence encodes CASRTGGTEAFF.

In its sample, this clone was seen once. The chain links TRBV15 to TRBJ2-3; D is perhaps TRBD2 (5 bases). CDR3 size: 15 residues. Germline CDR1 LNHNV, CDR2 YYDKDF (reference sequence). Trimming took off 3 bases at V and 2 bases at J, with 12 bases between the two ends. DNA of the CDR3: TGTGCCACCAGCAGTACCGGACTCCACACAGATACGCAGTATTTT. It codes for CATSSTGLHTDTQYF.

The J gene is TRBJ2-5, the V gene TRBV6-5, with 8 positions matching TRBD2. The CDR3 is made up of 13 amino acids. In germline, CDR1 is MNHEY, CDR2 SVGAGI. V dropped 10 bases and J dropped 3; count of bases not matched to a gene: 7. The chain's CDR3 is CATMAGGKETQYF. As DNA, the CDR3 is TGTGCCACTATGGCGGGAGGTAAAGAGACCCAGTACTTC.

This chain connects TRBV7-8 to TRBJ1-6; a possible D gene is TRBD1 (6 bases). CDR3 length: 16 residues. The V and J ends lost 5 bases and 3 bases respectively, with 14 bases between them. Per germline, CDR1 SGHVS and CDR2 FQNEAQ. The CDR3 spells CASSAMTGIYNSPLHF. CDR3 nucleotide sequence: TGTGCCAGCAGCGCAATGACAGGAATCTATAATTCACCCCTCCACTTT.

V usage is TRBV28 and J usage is TRBJ2-7; 7 nucleotides match TRBD1. This CDR3 spans 15 amino acids. CDR1 and CDR2 (germline): MDHEN, SYDVKM. The J segment lost 2 bases and the V segment lost 2 bases, leaving 6 bases of the junction unmatched. DNA for the CDR3: TGTGCCAGCAGTTTAGGGGGACAGTCCGCCTACGAGCAGTACTTC. Amino acids: CASSLGGQSAYEQYF.

This clone was seen only once. V is TRBV27 and J is TRBJ1-2; 11 nucleotides agree with TRBD1. CDR1 MNHEY and CDR2 SMNVEV come from the germline V gene (reference sequence). The CDR3 loop spans 16 amino acids. The junction had 4 bases not matched to a gene; V was cut back by 3 bases and J by 1 base. This CDR3 is CASSLGQGVGNYGYTF. The CDR3 bases are TGTGCCAGCAGTTTGGGACAGGGGGTCGGTAACTATGGCTACACCTTC.

With regard to this clone: One end of the junction fails to match germline, which may point to a read error. This rearrangement joins TRBV7-7 to TRBJ2-2; 8 nucleotides line up with TRBD2. Germline V CDR1 and CDR2: SSHAT, FNYEAQ (reference sequence). The CDR3 length is 14 residues. CDR3 sequence reads: CASSLSGSSGELFF. The CDR3 bases are TGTGCTAGCAGCTTAAGCGGGAGCTCCGGGGAGCTGTTTTTT.

The chain employs TRBV19 and TRBJ2-5, with 12 bases lining up with TRBD2. CDR1 is LNHDA and CDR2 is SQIVND in the germline V gene (reference sequence). The CDR3 has 16 amino acids. V dropped 5 bases and J dropped 0; count of bases not matched to a gene: 4. Written as DNA, the CDR3 is TGTGCCAGTAGTTCCGGACTAGCGGGATACCAAGAGACCCAGTACTTC. This codes for CASSSGLAGYQETQYF.

The V and J genes are TRBV14 and TRBJ1-2, with D uncertain. Trimming cost V 6 bases and J 2 bases, with 10 bases left between them. Germline loops: CDR1 SGHDN, CDR2 FVKESK. The CDR3 is 13 residues long. CDR3 in DNA: TGTGCCAGCAGTCCGTATAAAAACTATGGCTACACCTTC. It codes for CASSPYKNYGYTF.

V gene TRBV7-2 combines with J gene TRBJ2-3; 10 positions match TRBD2. The length of the CDR3 is 15 residues. V lost 11 bases, J lost 5 bases, and 13 bases stayed unmatched. Germline CDR1 SGHTA, CDR2 FQGNSA. CDR3: CASSGGLALGDTQYF. Here the CDR3 DNA reads TGTGCCTCCTCAGGGGGACTAGCGCTAGGAGATACGCAGTATTTT.

V and J are TRBV18 and TRBJ1-3; perhaps TRBD1 as D (6 bases). The CDR3 totals 13 residues. Trimming removed 2 bases at V and 4 bases at J, with 6 bases between. Looked up from germline, CDR1 is KGHSH and CDR2 is LQKENI. CDR3 DNA: TGTGCCAGCTCACCAGACAGGGGAAACACCATATATTTT. This translates into CASSPDRGNTIYF.

The gene calls are TRBV2 and TRBJ1-5; 8 nucleotides agree with TRBD1. Trimming removed 0 bases from V and 7 bases from J; junction bases left unmatched: 8. The CDR3 is 16 amino acids. CDR1 is SNHLY, CDR2 FYNNEI, per germline. The CDR3 DNA reads as TGTGCCAGCAGTGAAGCCCAGGGGGCGGTTGGGCAGCCCCAGCATTTT. Amino acids: CASSEAQGAVGQPQHF.

The genes are TRBV4-3 and TRBJ1-2; no definite D call. This CDR3 spans 16 amino acids. Trimming took 1 base from V and 0 from J, leaving 12 bases between them. CDR1 and CDR2 (germline): LGHNA, YSLEER. CDR3: CASSQALAQPNYGYTF. CDR3 sequence (DNA): TGCGCCAGCAGCCAAGCTCTAGCCCAACCTAACTATGGCTACACCTTC.

The CDR3 reads CSVGQGINSPLHF. The CDR3 DNA reads TGCAGCGTTGGACAGGGGATTAATTCACCCCTCCACTTT. The V call is TRBV29-1, the J call TRBJ1-6; 8 bases are a match to TRBD1. The CDR3 has 13 amino acids. J lost 6 bases, V lost 4 bases, and 2 bases had no gene match. CDR1 and CDR2 (germline): SQVTM, ANQGSEA.

V gene TRBV5-1 combines with J gene TRBJ2-5; D is possibly TRBD1 (5 bases). The length of the CDR3 is 14 residues. Per germline, CDR1 SGHRS and CDR2 YFSETQ. V lost 0 bases, J lost 3 bases, and 9 bases lay in between. CDR3 DNA: TGCGCCAGCAGCTTGGGACAGCAGGAAGAGACCCAGTACTTC. Encoded protein: CASSLGQQEETQYF.

This chain joins TRBV12-3 or TRBV12-4 and TRBJ1-2; D gene unclear. Trimming left V 2 bases short and J 7 bases short, with 11 bases between. The CDR3 contains 13 residues. CDR3 protein: CASSLMASFGYTF. As DNA, the CDR3 is TGTGCCAGCAGTTTAATGGCCAGTTTTGGCTACACCTTC.

The chain links TRBV7-2 to TRBJ2-7; D gene ambiguous. Germline loops: CDR1 SGHTA, CDR2 FQGNSA. The CDR3 runs 12 residues. Trimming stripped 4 bases from V and 2 bases from J, with 6 bases between. The CDR3 nucleotides read TGTGCCAGCAGCTCAGACACCTACGAGCAGTACTTC. It is translated as CASSSDTYEQYF.